This section outlines one TCR beta chain sequence together with its context. The antigen remains undetermined. The entry originates in a study of cytomegalovirus exposure and HLA in healthy donors. Points from the study as a whole: There was a cluster of highly shared sequence variants that was likely a sequencing artifact. Accurate HLA-A and HLA-B prediction from TCR beta sequences was reported for most subjects. Fewer N-insertions than the roughly 630-donor mean were reportedly shown by an Asian-associated ancestry cluster in a later analysis.

13 Jbeta primers and 60 Vbeta primers were used for the PCR. TCRdb keeps only in-frame clones here, not all; method: immunoSEQ multiplex PCR. The table includes under 90,000 clones, 78% detected once. CDR3 length: 14 amino acids. The chain employs TRBV21-1 and TRBJ2-7; the table's D call TRBD1 went unverified against the DNA. TRBV21-1 constitutes a pseudogene. The sequence was collected from a middle-aged man in good health and CMV-seronegative. Sequencing was carried out using PBMCs. CDR3 loop: CASSTRDRADEQYF. CDR3 DNA: TGTGCCAGCAGCACGAGGGACAGGGCGGACGAGCAGTACTTC.